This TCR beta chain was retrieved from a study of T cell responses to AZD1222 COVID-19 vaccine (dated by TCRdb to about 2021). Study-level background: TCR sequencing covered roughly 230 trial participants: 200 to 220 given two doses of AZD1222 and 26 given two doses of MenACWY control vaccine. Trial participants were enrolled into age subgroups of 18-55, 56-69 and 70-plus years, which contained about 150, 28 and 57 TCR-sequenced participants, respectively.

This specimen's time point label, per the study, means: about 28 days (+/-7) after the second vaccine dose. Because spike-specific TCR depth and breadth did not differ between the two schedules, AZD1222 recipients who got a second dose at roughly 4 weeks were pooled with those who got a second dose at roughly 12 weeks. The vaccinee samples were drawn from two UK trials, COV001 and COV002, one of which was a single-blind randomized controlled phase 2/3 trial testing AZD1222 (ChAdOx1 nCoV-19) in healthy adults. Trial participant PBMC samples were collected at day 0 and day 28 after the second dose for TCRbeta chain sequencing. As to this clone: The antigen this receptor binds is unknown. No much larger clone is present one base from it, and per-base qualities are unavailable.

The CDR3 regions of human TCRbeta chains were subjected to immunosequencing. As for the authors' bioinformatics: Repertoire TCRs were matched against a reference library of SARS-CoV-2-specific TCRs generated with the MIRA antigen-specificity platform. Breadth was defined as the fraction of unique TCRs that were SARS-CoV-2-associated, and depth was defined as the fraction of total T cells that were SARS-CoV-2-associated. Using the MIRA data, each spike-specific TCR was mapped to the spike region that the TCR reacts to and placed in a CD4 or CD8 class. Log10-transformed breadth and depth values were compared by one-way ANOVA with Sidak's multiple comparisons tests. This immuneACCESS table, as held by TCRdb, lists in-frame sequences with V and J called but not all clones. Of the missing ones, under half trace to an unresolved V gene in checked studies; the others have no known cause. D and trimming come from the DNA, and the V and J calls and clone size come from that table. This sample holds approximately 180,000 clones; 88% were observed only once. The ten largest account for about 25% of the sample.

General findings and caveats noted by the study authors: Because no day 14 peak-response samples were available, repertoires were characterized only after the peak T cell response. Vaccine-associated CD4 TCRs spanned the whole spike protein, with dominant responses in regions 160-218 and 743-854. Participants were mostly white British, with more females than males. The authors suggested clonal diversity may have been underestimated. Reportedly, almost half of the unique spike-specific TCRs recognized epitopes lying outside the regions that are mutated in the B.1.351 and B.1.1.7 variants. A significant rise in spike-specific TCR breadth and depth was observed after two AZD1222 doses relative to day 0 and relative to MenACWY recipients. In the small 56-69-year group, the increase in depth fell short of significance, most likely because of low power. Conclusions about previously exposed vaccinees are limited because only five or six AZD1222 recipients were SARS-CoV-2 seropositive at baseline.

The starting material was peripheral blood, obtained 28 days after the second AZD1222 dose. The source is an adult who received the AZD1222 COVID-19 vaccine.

The CDR3 has the sequence CASSIHGPSDNAAGSGGYTF. The DNA is TGTGCCAGTAGTATTCACGGCCCCTCGGACAATGCCGCCGGGAGTGGTGGCTACACCTTC. Recombination joined TRBV19 with TRBJ1-2; tentative D gene TRBD1, with 5 bases matching. The CDR3 covers 20 residues, taking in both the cysteine and the phenylalanine. Solely the CDR3 DNA is kept, with 60 bases framed from the first base. Per the germline V gene (reference sequence), LNHDA is the CDR1 and SQIVND is the CDR2. V is pared back by 3 bases and J by 7 bases, with 33 bases lying between the germline termini. The entire variable domain, with the stretches around the CDR3 drawn from the reference TRBV19 and TRBJ1-2 proteins, is DGGITQSPKYLFRKEGQNVTLSCEQNLNHDAMYWYRQDPGQGLRLIYYSQIVNDFQKGDIAEGYSVSREKKESFPLTVTSAQKNPTAFYLCASSIHGPSDNAAGSGGYTFGSGTRLTVV.